This T cell receptor beta chain was documented in a study of early T cells in non-severe SARS-CoV-2 infection. Study-level background: The sequenced material was bulk RNA from unsorted whole blood, and its chains were unpaired.

This clonotype was recorded at least ten times. MiXCR was run by TCRdb on the 5' RACE reads, yielding one entry per CDR3 protein. The sample has more than 95,000 distinct CDR3 sequences, 16% seen once; the top ten hold roughly 1.2%. CDR3 size: 13 residues. V dropped 0 bases and J dropped 7 bases, with 7 bases sitting between them. Germline loops: CDR1 WNHNN, CDR2 SYGVQD (reference sequence). The material sequenced was whole blood. V and J are TRBV10-1 and TRBJ2-1; no definite D call. The TCR comes from an adult who was a healthcare worker with PCR-confirmed SARS-CoV-2 infection or an uninfected control (not recorded which). The CDR3 loop is CASSESGANEQFF. DNA for the CDR3: TGCGCCAGCAGTGAGTCTGGAGCAAATGAGCAGTTCTTC.